A single sample is the source of the 21 T cell receptor beta chains below, sequenced in a study of control samples from healthy donors and cancer patients (dated by TCRdb to about 2020). The library was produced with the immunoSEQ multiplex PCR assay. The immuneACCESS repertoire file appears here via TCRdb, limited to in-frame rearrangements. These files lack a portion of the clones; in checked studies, under half of the deficit traces to unresolved V genes, and the cause of the others is not known. The sample includes around 67,000 clones, with roughly nine tenths observed a single time. The ten largest clones represent roughly 6% of the sample. The sample taken for sequencing was PBMCs. These receptors came from a man aged 60 to 75 with colorectal cancer.

The CDR3 bases are TGCAGCGTTGAAGAGAGGTTCGTGAGTGGCTACACCTTC. This translates into CSVEERFVSGYTF. The chain has TRBV29-1 and TRBJ1-2; D is uncertain. Trimming removed 0 bases from V and 7 bases from J, with 12 bases in between. Germline V CDR1 and CDR2: SQVTM, ANQGSEA. The CDR3 runs 13 residues.

This chain joins TRBV5-1 and TRBJ1-2; TRBD1 is a possible D gene (6 bases). Per germline, CDR1 SGHRS and CDR2 YFSETQ. The V gene lost 4 bases and the J gene lost 4 bases, with 11 bases spanning the gap. The CDR3 length is 13 residues. The CDR3 DNA is TGCGCCAGCAGCGGCGCAGGGGCCTATGGCTACACCTTC. Translated, it gives CASSGAGAYGYTF. The full variable domain, its missing parts supplied by reference TRBV5-1 and TRBJ1-2, is KAGVTQTPRYLIKTRGQQVTLSCSPISGHRSVSWYQQTPGQGLQFLFEYFSETQRNKGNFPGRFSGRQFSNSRSEMNVSTLELGDSALYLCASSGAGAYGYTFGSGTRLTVV.

This clone was seen a handful of times. The V call is TRBV7-2, the J call TRBJ2-1; D possibly matches TRBD1 or TRBD2 (5 bases each). There are 16 residues in the CDR3. CDR1 is SGHTA and CDR2 is FQGNSA in the germline V gene. Trimming cost V 3 bases and J 1 base, with 13 bases left between them. CDR3 nucleotides: TGTGCCAGCAGCTTTAAACTTGGGGGATCCTACAATGAGCAGTTCTTC. It yields the protein CASSFKLGGSYNEQFF.

The table lists this clone with a count of one. The chain combines TRBV7-9 with TRBJ1-6, with 8 positions matching TRBD1. V lost 1 base and J lost 7; bases outside the gene matches: 6. Germline V CDR1 and CDR2: SEHNR, FQNEAQ (reference sequence). The CDR3 covers 16 residues. The CDR3 spells CASSLGRQGWNSPLHF. CDR3 sequence (DNA): TGTGCCAGCAGCTTAGGGAGACAGGGGTGGAATTCACCCCTCCACTTT.

The rearrangement uses TRBV19 and TRBJ1-4; 8 bases line up with TRBD1. This CDR3 comprises 16 residues. Per germline, CDR1 LNHDA and CDR2 SQIVND (reference sequence). J lost 6 bases, V lost 5 bases, and 11 bases had no gene match. The CDR3 is CASSLGQAPGYEKLFF. In DNA form, the CDR3 reads TGTGCCAGTAGTCTGGGACAGGCCCCAGGGTATGAAAAACTGTTTTTT. The full variable domain, completed using reference TRBV19 and TRBJ1-4, is DGGITQSPKYLFRKEGQNVTLSCEQNLNHDAMYWYRQDPGQGLRLIYYSQIVNDFQKGDIAEGYSVSREKKESFPLTVTSAQKNPTAFYLCASSLGQAPGYEKLFFGSGTQLSVL.

V gene TRBV7-3 combines with J gene TRBJ1-2; 9 bases are a match to TRBD1. Germline CDR1 reads SGHTA; CDR2 reads FQGTGA. This CDR3 is 17 amino acids long. Losses at the gene ends were 0 bases for V and 2 bases for J; bases not matched to a gene: 7. CDR3 region: CASSLTYDRGRNYGYTF. The CDR3 DNA reads as TGTGCCAGCAGCTTAACGTACGACAGGGGGAGGAACTATGGCTACACCTTC.

The chain combines TRBV7-2 with TRBJ2-3, with TRBD2 matching 7 bases. The junction had 8 bases not matched to a gene; V was cut back by 5 bases and J by 9 bases. The CDR3 extends over 13 amino acids. The germline CDR1 and CDR2 sequences are SGHTA and FQGNSA. The DNA for the CDR3 is TGTGCCAGCAGCCCTAACGAGGGAGGGACGCAGTATTTT. Its protein product is CASSPNEGGTQYF.

The sample holds one count of this clone. V and J are TRBV7-2 and TRBJ2-7; D might be TRBD1 (6 bases). The CDR3 runs to 12 residues. CDR1 and CDR2 from the germline V gene are SGHTA and FQGNSA. V lost 4 bases to trimming and J lost 9 bases, with 13 bases between them. The CDR3 protein is CASSSRAGVQYF. The CDR3 DNA reads TGTGCCAGCAGCTCCAGGGCAGGGGTGCAGTACTTC. The entire variable domain, with the rest obtained from reference TRBV7-2 and TRBJ2-7, is as follows: GAGVSQSPSNKVTEKGKDVELRCDPISGHTALYWYRQSLGQGLEFLIYFQGNSAPDKSGLPSDRFSAERTGGSVSTLTIQRTQQEDSAVYLCASSSRAGVQYFGPGTRLTVT.

This clone was observed a single time. This sequence joins TRBV24-1 and TRBJ2-5; D may be TRBD2 (6 bases). The germline CDR1 and CDR2 sequences are KGHDR and SFDVKD. This CDR3 has 15 amino acids. V was pared by 1 base and J by 5 bases, with 13 bases between. The CDR3 bases are TGTGCCACCAGTGATTTCACGGGAGTGTGGGAGACCCAGTACTTC. As protein: CATSDFTGVWETQYF.

This CDR3 reads CASSFLLGSGELFF. The CDR3 DNA follows: TGTGCCAGCAGCTTCCTTTTGGGGAGCGGGGAGCTGTTTTTT. The J gene is TRBJ2-2, the V gene TRBV11-2; possible D gene TRBD2, 5 bases. This CDR3 contains 14 residues. V shed 3 bases and J shed 7 bases, with 12 bases lying between them. The germline gives CDR1 SGHAT, CDR2 FQNNGV.

V usage is TRBV7-7 and J usage is TRBJ1-4; D unclear. Between the trimmed V and J ends, which lost 3 bases and 8 bases, there was a span of 10 bases. CDR1 SSHAT and CDR2 FNYEAQ come from the germline V gene (reference sequence). The CDR3 extends over 13 amino acids. The CDR3 here is CASSLNEREKLFF. DNA of the CDR3: TGTGCCAGCAGCTTGAACGAGCGGGAAAAACTGTTTTTT. The full variable domain, completed using reference TRBV7-7 and TRBJ1-4, is GAGVSQSPRYKVTKRGQDVTLRCDPISSHATLYWYQQALGQGPEFLTYFNYEAQPDKSGLPSDRFSAERPEGSISTLTIQRTEQRDSAMYRCASSLNEREKLFFGSGTQLSVL.

The gene calls are TRBV11-1 and TRBJ2-7, with 9 bases aligning to TRBD1. CDR1 is SGHAT and CDR2 is FQDESV in the germline V gene (reference sequence). V trimming: 5 bases; J trimming: 1 base; junction bases outside the gene matches: 3. This CDR3 has 14 amino acids. CDR3 in DNA: TGTGCCAGCAGCAAAGACAGGGGGTCCTACGAGCAGTACTTC. It encodes CASSKDRGSYEQYF.

This sequence joins TRBV30 and TRBJ1-1, with no clear D. Germline loops: CDR1 GTSNPN, CDR2 SVGIG (reference sequence). The CDR3 is made up of 14 amino acids. V dropped 1 base and J dropped 0 bases, with 9 bases sitting between them. The CDR3 region has the DNA TGTGCCTGGAGTGGCCAGAGTTTGAACACTGAAGCTTTCTTT. Translating gives CAWSGQSLNTEAFF.

V usage is TRBV4-1 and J usage is TRBJ2-1, with D uncertain. The length of the CDR3 is 18 residues. V was shortened by 1 base and J by 0 bases, with 16 bases between the two germline ends. The germline CDR1 and CDR2 sequences are MGHRA and YSYEKL. CDR3 in amino acids: CASSQVGRVSNSYNEQFF. CDR3 in DNA: TGCGCCAGCAGCCAAGTTGGTAGAGTCTCTAACTCCTACAATGAGCAGTTCTTC.

This clone was counted only a few times. The chain combines TRBV18 with TRBJ1-2; D might be TRBD1 (6 bases). The CDR3 is made up of 15 amino acids. Germline V lookup: CDR1 KGHSH, CDR2 LQKENI. V lost 3 bases and J lost 8, with 19 bases in between. The CDR3 DNA reads TGTGCCAGCTCACCGGGGACAAATCGGCGAGAGGGCTACACCTTC. As protein: CASSPGTNRREGYTF.

The count of this clone is one. The chain employs TRBV6-2 or TRBV6-3 and TRBJ2-1; no reliable D call. The V end lost 2 bases, the J end lost 7 bases, and 3 bases lay between the germline ends. Looked up from germline, CDR1 is MNHEY and CDR2 is SVGEGT. The length of the CDR3 is 11 residues. The CDR3 DNA sequence: TGTGCCAGCAGTTACCCTAATGAGCAGTTCTTC. Its translation: CASSYPNEQFF.

CDR3 in amino acids: CAWSVEQLSGANVLTF. The CDR3 DNA reads as TGTGCCTGGAGTGTGGAACAACTCTCTGGGGCCAACGTCCTGACTTTC. The V call is TRBV30, the J call TRBJ2-6; D is unresolved. The germline V and J ends were trimmed by 0 bases and 0 bases, with 9 bases remaining between them. The germline gives CDR1 GTSNPN, CDR2 SVGIG (reference sequence). This CDR3 is 16 amino acids long. The entire variable domain, with the rest obtained from reference TRBV30 and TRBJ2-6, is as follows: SQTIHQWPATLVQPVGSPLSLECTVEGTSNPNLYWYRQAAGRGLQLLFYSVGIGQISSEVPQNLSASRPQDRQFILSSKKLLLSDSGFYLCAWSVEQLSGANVLTFGAGSRLTVL.

This chain joins TRBV5-1 and TRBJ2-3; D is perhaps TRBD2 (5 bases). The CDR3 loop spans 13 amino acids. Germline CDR1 is SGHRS and CDR2 is YFSETQ. The chain's CDR3 is CASEVEGTDTQYF. The DNA of the CDR3 is TGCGCTAGCGAGGTGGAAGGCACAGATACGCAGTATTTT.

The chain recombines TRBV5-1 with TRBJ1-2, with 7 bases identical to TRBD1. After removal of 5 bases from V and 7 bases from J, the junction contained 14 bases not matched to a gene. Germline lookup yields CDR1 SGHRS and CDR2 YFSETQ. The CDR3 sequence is 15 residues long. The CDR3 reads CASSPGQLVIRGYTF. For the CDR3, the DNA is TGCGCCAGCAGTCCGGGACAGCTTGTCATACGTGGCTACACCTTC.

V gene TRBV15 combines with J gene TRBJ2-3; D uncertain. The V gene lost 0 bases and the J gene lost 7 bases, with 11 bases spanning the gap. Germline V CDR1 and CDR2: LNHNV, YYDKDF (reference sequence). This CDR3 has 14 amino acids. The CDR3 sequence: CATSREEYSHTQYF. The CDR3 nucleotides read TGTGCCACCAGCAGAGAGGAGTATTCGCATACGCAGTATTTT. Combining the CDR3 with reference TRBV15 and TRBJ2-3 gives the whole variable domain DAMVIQNPRYQVTQFGKPVTLSCSQTLNHNVMYWYQQKSSQAPKLLFHYYDKDFNNEADTPDNFQSRRPNTSFCFLDIRSPGLGDTAMYLCATSREEYSHTQYFGPGTRLTVL.

The chain joins TRBV19 to TRBJ2-1; D gene ambiguous. Germline V gene data show CDR1 as LNHDA and CDR2 as SQIVND (reference sequence). V lost 3 bases to trimming and J lost 7 bases, with 13 bases between them. The CDR3 runs to 14 residues. The CDR3 protein is CASSMAQQANEQFF. CDR3 nucleotides: TGTGCCAGTAGTATGGCACAGCAAGCAAATGAGCAGTTCTTC.